This TCR beta chain came from a study of metastatic and nonmetastatic thyroid tumors. Study-wide context: Where malignant and benign thyroid patients were concerned, repertoires were compared across blood and tumor or nodule tissue.

Details on this clone: Antigen specificity is unknown.

The CDR3 is 15 residues long. The germline V gene encodes CDR1 MNHNS and CDR2 SASEGT. V shed 7 bases and J 5 bases; nucleotides not matched to a gene: 5. Until they underwent thyroid surgery, no patient had received any treatment. Notes on the study in general: Benign nodules reportedly had significantly lower TCR beta diversity than malignant thyroid tumors in blood and tumor.

In the authors' methods: Researchers built a distant-metastasis classifier for papillary thyroid cancer that drew on CDR3 differences across clinicopathological groups. Through MiXCR, TCRdb re-clonotyped the PCR reads. TCRdb, not the original authors, processed these V and J calls. The profile shows approximately 31,000 clones, approximately 19% of them singletons. The source material was blood. The TCR was taken from a female donor with papillary thyroid cancer or a benign thyroid nodule (not recorded which). Some clones in this sample may be carry-over from other donors' samples. The chain has TRBV6-1 and TRBJ1-6, with 10 bases lining up with TRBD1. CDR3 bases: TGTGCCAGCACGGTCGGGACAGGGGATAATTCACCCCTCCACTTT. Translated: CASTVGTGDNSPLHF.